A selection of T cell receptor beta chains follows, all from one sample in a study of OX40 agonist ivuxolimab in advanced cancers. Using immunoSEQ multiplex PCR, the repertoire was profiled, and TCRdb retains in-frame clones only, with some absent. The table shows fewer than 100,000 clones, with 83% occurring only once. The sample was CD4+ or CD8+ T cells sorted from blood, taken in a trial of the OX40 agonist ivuxolimab. All receptors derive from an adult with an advanced solid tumor such as melanoma, head and neck, liver or kidney cancer. Each CDR3 is given with its conserved first and last residue. D genes are given only for firm matches. Only some rows state a clone size, as once, few, many or a class for expanded clones.

17 TRBJ2-3 - TRBV21-1 - TGTGCCAGCAGCCCATGGGGACTAGCGTTCCCGACAGATACGCAGTATTTT CASSPWGLAFPTDTQYF
15 TRBJ2-4 - TRBV5-4 TRBD1 TGTGCCAGCAGGGATCAGGGGGAAGCCAAAAACATTCAGTACTTC CASRDQGEAKNIQYF
12 TRBJ2-5 - TRBV19 - TGTGCCAGTAGTATAGCGCAAGAGACCCAGTACTTC CASSIAQETQYF
13 TRBJ1-1 - TRBV29-1 TRBD1 TGCAGCGTGTTGACAGGGTGGTACACTGAAGCTTTCTTT CSVLTGWYTEAFF
16 TRBJ2-3 - TRBV2 - TGTGCCAGCAGTGAATTTGGGCTAATCCGCACAGATACGCAGTATTTT CASSEFGLIRTDTQYF
16 TRBJ2-6 - TRBV19 TRBD1 TGTGCCAGTAGTAGCCGGACAGGCTCAGGGGCCAACGTCCTGACTTTC CASSSRTGSGANVLTF
14 TRBJ1-5 - TRBV18 TRBD1 TGTGCCAGCTCATCCACAGGGGTTAGGCAGCCCCAGCATTTT CASSSTGVRQPQHF
16 TRBJ2-3 once TRBV7-2 TRBD2 TGTGCCAGCAGCTTATTCCCGGGCGGGGGGAGGAATACGCAGTATTTT CASSLFPGGGRNTQYF
14 TRBJ2-7 - TRBV19 - TGTGCCAGTAGTATTAGGGGCAGCACCTACGAGCAGTACTTC CASSIRGSTYEQYF
17 TRBJ2-5 - TRBV5-5 - TGTGCCAGCAGCTTGGGGCAAGTAAGGGGGAGGCAAGAGACCCAGTACTTC CASSLGQVRGRQETQYF
16 TRBJ1-6 - TRBV11-2 - TGTGCCAGCAGCTTAGATTTTGAGGGTTTAAGTTCACCCCTCCACTTT CASSLDFEGLSSPLHF
14 TRBJ1-2 few TRBV2 - TGTGCCAGCAGAGAAGGGTCCCTCTACTATGGCTACACCTTC CASREGSLYYGYTF
13 TRBJ2-2 few TRBV10-3 TRBD1 TGTGCCTCACGGACAGGGGGAACCGGGGAGCTGTTTTTT CASRTGGTGELFF
15 TRBJ1-1 - TRBV5-3 - TGTGCCAGAAGCTCTGGTTCGGGGCTGCGGACTGAAGCTTTCTTT CARSSGSGLRTEAFF
15 TRBJ2-2 - TRBV28 - TGTGCCAGCAGTTTATTCCCAGGGCGCACCGGGGAGCTGTTTTTT CASSLFPGRTGELFF
13 TRBJ2-7 - TRBV2 - TGTGCCAGCAATTACAGGGATGCCTACGAGCAGTACTTC CASNYRDAYEQYF
15 TRBJ1-1 - TRBV2 - TGTGCCAGCGTCAGCCGGATCAGGGCGAACACTGAAGCTTTCTTT CASVSRIRANTEAFF
16 TRBJ1-1 - TRBV13 - TGTGCCAGCAGCCGAACGTTTGGTTCACGGTTCCTGGGAGCTTTCTTT CASSRTFGSRFLGAFF
16 TRBJ2-2 - TRBV11-2 - TGTGCCAGCAGCCAATCAGTGGGCAGTGCCACCGGGGAGCTGTTTTTT CASSQSVGSATGELFF
15 TRBJ2-7 - TRBV5-1 TRBD2 TGCGCCAGCAGCTTGGTAGCGGGGCCCTCCTACGAGCAGTACTTC CASSLVAGPSYEQYF
14 TRBJ2-1 once TRBV6-5 - TGTGCCAGCAGTTATCGACAGCTTTACAATGAGCAGTTCTTC CASSYRQLYNEQFF
14 TRBJ2-1 - TRBV28 TRBD1 TGTGCCAGTACAAGACAGGGCTCCTACAATGAGCAGTTCTTC CASTRQGSYNEQFF
17 TRBJ1-1 - TRBV5-8 TRBD1 TGTGCCAGCAGCCCTAGACAGGGGGCGCCGGGATGGACTGAAGCTTTCTTT CASSPRQGAPGWTEAFF
16 TRBJ2-1 once TRBV25-1 TRBD2 TGTGCCAGCAGTCCCCGGAGACTAGCGGGAGGCAATGAGCAGTTCTTC CASSPRRLAGGNEQFF
10 TRBJ2-5 few TRBV29-1 - TGCAGCGTTAAAGAGGTTTTCCTCAACTTC CSVKEVFLNF
13 TRBJ2-7 - TRBV25-1 - TGTGCCAGCAGTTCCGTGCGCTCCTACGAGCAGTACTTC CASSSVRSYEQYF
13 TRBJ1-5 - TRBV2 - TGTGCCAGCAGGGCAACGCCAGATCAGCCCCAGCATTTT CASRATPDQPQHF
14 TRBJ2-7 - TRBV6-1 - TGTGCCAGCAATCAAGGGGTCAGCCGCCACGAGCAGTACTTC CASNQGVSRHEQYF
16 TRBJ2-6 - TRBV7-2 - TGTGCCAGCAAATTAGGACGGAACTCTGGGGCCAACGTCCTGACTTTC CASKLGRNSGANVLTF
16 TRBJ1-4 - TRBV25-1 - TGTGCCAGCAGTGAATCCCCTGGGGCAACTAATGAAAAACTGTTTTTT CASSESPGATNEKLFF
10 TRBJ2-1 - TRBV2 - TGTGCCACCGAAGAGTATGAGCAGTTCTTC CATEEYEQFF
15 TRBJ1-5 - TRBV5-8 TRBD1 TGTGCCAGCAGCGCACCACAGGGGCACAATCAGCCCCAGCATTTT CASSAPQGHNQPQHF
14 TRBJ1-1 - TRBV6-1 - TGTGCCAGCAGTGAGAACCGGGGAGGCACTGAAGCTTTCTTT CASSENRGGTEAFF
17 TRBJ1-2 - TRBV5-3 TRBD1 TGTGCCAGAAGTTCCGGGCCCACAGGGGTCGAGTACTATGGCTACACCTTC CARSSGPTGVEYYGYTF
16 TRBJ1-6 - TRBV7-9 - TGTGCCAGCAGCTTTCGGCTCCCCTCCTATAATTCACCCCTCCACTTT CASSFRLPSYNSPLHF
16 TRBJ1-2 - TRBV5-5 - TGTGCCAGCAGCTTGGCCGACAGAGAGGCTAACTATGGCTACACCTTC CASSLADREANYGYTF
12 TRBJ1-1 - TRBV28 - TGTGCCAGCAGCATATCAGGGTTAAAAGCTTTCTTT CASSISGLKAFF
17 TRBJ1-2 - TRBV18 - TGTGCCAGCTCACCATTTGACCGAATAAGGACGAACTATGGCTACACCTTC CASSPFDRIRTNYGYTF
13 TRBJ1-1 - TRBV7-2 - TGTGCCAGCAGCTTAGAGGATGGGGCTGAAGCTTTCTTT CASSLEDGAEAFF
17 TRBJ2-3 - TRBV5-1 TRBD2 TGCGCCAGCACCAGTGGGGCAGCGGGGGTTAGCACAGATACGCAGTATTTT CASTSGAAGVSTDTQYF
14 TRBJ1-1 - TRBV9 - TGTGCCAGCAGCGTAGGGCCCGGGGGGGCTGAAGCTTTCTTT CASSVGPGGAEAFF
14 TRBJ1-6 - TRBV5-1 TRBD1 TGCGCCAGCACTCCGGGGACAGACAATTCACCCCTCCACTTT CASTPGTDNSPLHF
17 TRBJ1-2 medium-sized TRBV5-5 TRBD1 TGTGCCAGCAGCATAGGCCCCGGGACAGCGATGAACTATGGCTACACCTTC CASSIGPGTAMNYGYTF
16 TRBJ1-5 - TRBV18 - TGTGCCAGCTCCCCGGGGGGAGTGCACGGCAATCAGCCCCAGCATTTT CASSPGGVHGNQPQHF
15 TRBJ1-6 - TRBV6-6 TRBD1 TGTGCCAGCAAGTGGACCCAGGGGGCTAATTCACCCCTCCACTTT CASKWTQGANSPLHF
15 TRBJ1-4 once TRBV6-6 TRBD1 TGTGCCAGCAGAGACAGGGGAGGGCACGGTGAAAAACTGTTTTTT CASRDRGGHGEKLFF
16 TRBJ1-5 - TRBV21-1 - TGTGCCAGCATCTCAGGCCAGCCGAATAGCAATCAGCCCCAGCATTTT CASISGQPNSNQPQHF
12 TRBJ2-5 - TRBV5-5 - TGTGCCAGCAGCTATCTCCAAGAGACCCAGTACTTC CASSYLQETQYF
15 TRBJ2-3 - TRBV7-9 - TGTGCCAGCAGCTTTGGCTTCTCTAGCACAGATACGCAGTATTTT CASSFGFSSTDTQYF
13 TRBJ1-1 - TRBV7-2 - TGTGCCAGCAGCCGGGGGAGGAACACTGAAGCTTTCTTT CASSRGRNTEAFF